One sample yielded the 8 T cell receptor beta chains listed below, sequenced in a study of early T cells in non-severe SARS-CoV-2 infection. TCRdb used MiXCR to reprocess the 5' RACE reads, holding one entry per CDR3 protein. The table lists tens of thousands of distinct CDR3 sequences, less than 15% of them singletons, with around 2.6% in the top ten. Sequencing used whole blood, obtained at baseline. The receptors derive from an adult who was a healthcare worker with PCR-confirmed SARS-CoV-2 infection or an uninfected control (not recorded which).

At least ten counts were recorded for this clonotype. The rearrangement joins TRBV7-2 to TRBJ2-2, with D possibly called TRBD1 or TRBD2 (5 bases each). The CDR3 sequence is 14 residues long. Trimming took off 5 bases at V and 6 bases at J, with 13 bases between the two ends. Germline CDR1 is SGHTA and CDR2 is FQGNSA. This CDR3 is CASSHALGAGELFF. The DNA for the CDR3 is TGTGCCAGCAGCCATGCTCTGGGGGCCGGGGAGCTGTTTTTT.

This clonotype was seen a few times. This rearrangement joins TRBV25-1 to TRBJ2-4; the D gene is possibly TRBD2 (5 bases). The CDR3 is 14 residues long. Germline V gives CDR1 MGHDK, CDR2 SYGVNS. V dropped 2 bases and J dropped 2 bases, with 7 bases sitting between them. The CDR3 DNA is TGTGCCAGCAGTGAAGCCGGGACCAAAAACATTCAGTACTTC. Residues: CASSEAGTKNIQYF.

This clonotype has only a few counts. The chain has TRBV28 and TRBJ1-3, with a possible D match to TRBD1 (5 bases). Germline CDR1 MDHEN, CDR2 SYDVKM. The CDR3 is made up of 15 amino acids. Trimming took 5 bases from V and 3 from J, leaving 14 bases between them. The DNA of the CDR3 is TGTGCCAGCAGTCCCTATGGGGGGTATGGAAACACCATATATTTT. Translation: CASSPYGGYGNTIYF.

This clonotype was counted a single time. The rearrangement joins TRBV28 to TRBJ2-7, with D maybe TRBD2 (5 bases). The CDR3 covers 14 residues. CDR1 is MDHEN and CDR2 is SYDVKM in the germline V gene. V was cut by 7 bases and J by 1 base, with 14 bases left in between. This CDR3 reads CASTEVRDSYEQYF. DNA of the CDR3: TGTGCCAGCACCGAGGTGAGGGATTCCTACGAGCAGTACTTC.

The chain couples TRBV27 to TRBJ1-1; D might be TRBD1 (5 bases). Trimming shortened V by 6 bases and J by 0 bases, and 11 bases separated the two germline ends. This CDR3 spans 14 amino acids. CDR1 is MNHEY, CDR2 SMNVEV, per germline (reference sequence). The CDR3 loop is CASSRADLNTEAFF. CDR3 DNA sequence: TGTGCCAGCAGCAGGGCAGATTTGAACACTGAAGCTTTCTTT.

This clonotype was observed at least ten times. The chain uses TRBV28 and TRBJ1-2, with TRBD1 matching over 7 bases. The J segment lost 1 base and the V segment lost 3 bases, leaving 2 bases of the junction unmatched. The CDR3 runs 14 residues. Germline V CDR1 and CDR2: MDHEN, SYDVKM. CDR3 coding DNA: TGTGCCAGCAGTTTTCAGGGGGGTAACTATGGCTACACCTTC. It codes for CASSFQGGNYGYTF.

This clonotype came up many times. The chain is built from TRBV15 and TRBJ1-6; 7 bases agree with TRBD1. Germline lookup yields CDR1 LNHNV and CDR2 YYDKDF (reference sequence). The length of the CDR3 is 16 residues. V dropped 4 bases and J dropped 5; count of bases not matched to a gene: 8. The DNA for the CDR3 is TGTGCCACCAGCACCCGGACAGGCCGAAATAATTCACCCCTCCACTTT. Its protein is CATSTRTGRNNSPLHF. Full variable domain (missing parts from reference TRBV15 and TRBJ1-6): DAMVIQNPRYQVTQFGKPVTLSCSQTLNHNVMYWYQQKSSQAPKLLFHYYDKDFNNEADTPDNFQSRRPNTSFCFLDIRSPGLGDTAMYLCATSTRTGRNNSPLHFGNGTRLTVT.

CDR3 bases: TGTGCCAGTAAGCGGGGACAGGAAACCTACGAGCAGTACTTC. Translation gives CASKRGQETYEQYF. V gene TRBV19 combines with J gene TRBJ2-7, with D tentatively TRBD1 (8 bases). Trimming cost V 7 bases and J 2 bases, with 15 bases left between them. The CDR3 has 14 amino acids. Germline loops: CDR1 LNHDA, CDR2 SQIVND (reference sequence).